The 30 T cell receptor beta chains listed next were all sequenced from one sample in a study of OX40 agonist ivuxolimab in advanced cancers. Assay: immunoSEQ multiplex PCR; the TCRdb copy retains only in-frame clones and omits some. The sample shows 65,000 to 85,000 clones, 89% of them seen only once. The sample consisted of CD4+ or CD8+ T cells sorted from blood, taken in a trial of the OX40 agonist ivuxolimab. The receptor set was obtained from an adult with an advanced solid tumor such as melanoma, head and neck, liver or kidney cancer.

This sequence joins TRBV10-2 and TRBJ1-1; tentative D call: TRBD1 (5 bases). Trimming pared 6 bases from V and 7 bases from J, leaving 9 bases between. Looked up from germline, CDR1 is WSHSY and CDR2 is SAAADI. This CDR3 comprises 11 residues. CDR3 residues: CASSRQREAFF. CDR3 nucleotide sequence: TGCGCCAGCAGCCGACAGCGTGAAGCTTTCTTT.

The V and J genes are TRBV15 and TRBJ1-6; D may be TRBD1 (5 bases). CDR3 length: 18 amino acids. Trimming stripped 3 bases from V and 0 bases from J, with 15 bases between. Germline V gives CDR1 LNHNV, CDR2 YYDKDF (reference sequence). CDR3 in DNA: TGTGCCACCAGCAGGGAACAGGTGACGAGCTCCTATAATTCACCCCTCCACTTT. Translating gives CATSREQVTSSYNSPLHF.

CDR3 sequence reads: CAISGETALGGHNYGYTF. The DNA of the CDR3 is TGTGCCATCAGTGGCGAAACAGCCCTAGGGGGGCATAACTATGGCTACACCTTC. The chain links TRBV10-3 to TRBJ1-2, with D possibly TRBD1 on 6 matching bases. V dropped 4 bases and J dropped 1 base, with 22 bases sitting between them. The CDR3 is 18 residues long. In germline, CDR1 is ENHRY, CDR2 SYGVKD.

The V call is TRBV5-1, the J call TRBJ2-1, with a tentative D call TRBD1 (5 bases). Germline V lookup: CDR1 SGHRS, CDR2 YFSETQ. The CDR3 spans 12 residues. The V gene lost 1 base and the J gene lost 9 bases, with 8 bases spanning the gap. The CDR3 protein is CASSLTGLEQFF. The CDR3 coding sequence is TGCGCCAGCAGCTTGACAGGTCTTGAGCAGTTCTTC.

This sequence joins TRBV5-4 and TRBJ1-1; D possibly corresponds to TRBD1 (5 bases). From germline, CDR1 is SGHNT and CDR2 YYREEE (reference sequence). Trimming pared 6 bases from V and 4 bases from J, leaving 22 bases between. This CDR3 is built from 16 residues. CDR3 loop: CASIPRQLHSGTEAFF. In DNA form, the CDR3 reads TGTGCCAGCATCCCCCGACAGCTCCACTCTGGCACTGAAGCTTTCTTT.

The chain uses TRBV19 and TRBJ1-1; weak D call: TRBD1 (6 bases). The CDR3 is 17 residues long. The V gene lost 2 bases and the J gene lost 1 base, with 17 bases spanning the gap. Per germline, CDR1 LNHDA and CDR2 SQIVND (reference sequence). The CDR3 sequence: CASSILVPGERNTEAFF. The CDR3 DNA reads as TGTGCCAGTAGTATATTAGTTCCAGGGGAGCGGAACACTGAAGCTTTCTTT.

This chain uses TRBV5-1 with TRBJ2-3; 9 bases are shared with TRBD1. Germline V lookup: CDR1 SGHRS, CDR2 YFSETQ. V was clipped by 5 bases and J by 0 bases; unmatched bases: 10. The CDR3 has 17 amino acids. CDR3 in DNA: TGCGCCAGCAGGGGGACAGGGCTAGCGGAAAGCACAGATACGCAGTATTTT. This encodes CASRGTGLAESTDTQYF.

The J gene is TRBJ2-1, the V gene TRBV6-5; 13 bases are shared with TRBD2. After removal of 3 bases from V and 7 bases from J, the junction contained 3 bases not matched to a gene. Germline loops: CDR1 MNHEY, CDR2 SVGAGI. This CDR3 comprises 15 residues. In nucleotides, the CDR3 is TGTGCCAGCAGTTATCAGACTAGCGGGAGGAATGAGCAGTTCTTC. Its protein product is CASSYQTSGRNEQFF.

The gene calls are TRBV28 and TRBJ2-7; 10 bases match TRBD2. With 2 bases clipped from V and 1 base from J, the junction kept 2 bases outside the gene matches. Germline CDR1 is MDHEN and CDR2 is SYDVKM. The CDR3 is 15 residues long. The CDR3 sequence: CASSLTGLASYEQYF. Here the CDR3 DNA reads TGTGCCAGCAGTTTAACGGGACTAGCGTCCTACGAGCAGTACTTC.

Written as DNA, the CDR3 is TGTGCCAGCAGAGAGACAGGGGGCACTGAAGCTTTCTTT. It is translated as CASRETGGTEAFF. V gene TRBV6-6 combines with J gene TRBJ1-1, with TRBD1 identical over 9 bases. CDR1 is MNHNY and CDR2 is SVGAGI in the germline V gene (reference sequence). Unmatched junction bases numbered 3, after V lost 6 bases and J lost 4 bases. The CDR3 runs to 13 residues.

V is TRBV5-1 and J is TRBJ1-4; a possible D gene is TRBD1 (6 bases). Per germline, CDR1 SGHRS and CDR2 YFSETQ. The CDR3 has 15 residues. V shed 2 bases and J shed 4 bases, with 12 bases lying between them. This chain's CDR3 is CASSLSGAINEKLFF. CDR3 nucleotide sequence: TGCGCCAGCAGCTTATCAGGGGCGATTAATGAAAAACTGTTTTTT.

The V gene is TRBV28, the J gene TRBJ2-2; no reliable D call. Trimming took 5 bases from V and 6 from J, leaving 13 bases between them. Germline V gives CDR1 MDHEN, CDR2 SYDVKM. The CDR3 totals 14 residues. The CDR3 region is CASSARPGPGELFF. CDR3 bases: TGTGCCAGCAGTGCCCGACCAGGACCCGGGGAGCTGTTTTTT.

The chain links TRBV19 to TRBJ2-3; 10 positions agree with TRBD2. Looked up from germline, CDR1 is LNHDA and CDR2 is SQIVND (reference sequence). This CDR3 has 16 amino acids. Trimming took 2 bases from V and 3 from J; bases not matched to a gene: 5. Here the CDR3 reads CASSIFPSGSTDTQYF. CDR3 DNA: TGTGCCAGTAGTATATTCCCTAGCGGGAGTACAGATACGCAGTATTTT.

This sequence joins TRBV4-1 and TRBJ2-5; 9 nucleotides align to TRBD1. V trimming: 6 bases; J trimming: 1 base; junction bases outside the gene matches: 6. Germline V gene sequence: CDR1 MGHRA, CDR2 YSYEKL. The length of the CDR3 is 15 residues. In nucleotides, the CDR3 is TGCGCCAGCAGTCTAGGACAGGGGACCCAAGAGACCCAGTACTTC. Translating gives CASSLGQGTQETQYF.

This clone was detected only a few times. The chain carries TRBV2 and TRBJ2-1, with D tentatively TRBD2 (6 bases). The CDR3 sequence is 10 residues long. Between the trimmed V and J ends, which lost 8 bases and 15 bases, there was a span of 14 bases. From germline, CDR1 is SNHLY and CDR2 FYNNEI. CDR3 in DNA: TGTGCCAGCGGGGACTCAGGATTGTTCTTC. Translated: CASGDSGLFF.

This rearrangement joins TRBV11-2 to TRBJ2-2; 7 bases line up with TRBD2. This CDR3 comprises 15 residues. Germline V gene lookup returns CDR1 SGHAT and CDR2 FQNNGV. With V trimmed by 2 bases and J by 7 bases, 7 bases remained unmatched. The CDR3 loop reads CASSLPRGGNGELFF. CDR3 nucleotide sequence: TGTGCCAGCAGCTTACCTAGGGGAGGGAACGGGGAGCTGTTTTTT.

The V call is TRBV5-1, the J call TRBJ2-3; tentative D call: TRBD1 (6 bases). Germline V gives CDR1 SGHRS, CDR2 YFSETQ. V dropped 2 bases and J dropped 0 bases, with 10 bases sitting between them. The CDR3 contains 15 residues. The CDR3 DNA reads TGCGCCAGCAGCTTCAATGGACAGAGCACAGATACGCAGTATTTT. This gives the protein CASSFNGQSTDTQYF.

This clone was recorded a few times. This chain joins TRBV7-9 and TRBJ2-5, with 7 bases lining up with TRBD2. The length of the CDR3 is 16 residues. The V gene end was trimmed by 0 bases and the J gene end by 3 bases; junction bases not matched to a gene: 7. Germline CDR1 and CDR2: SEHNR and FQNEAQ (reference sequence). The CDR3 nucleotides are TGTGCCAGCAGCTTAGCAGCATTGGGGGGGAAAGAGACCCAGTACTTC. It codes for CASSLAALGGKETQYF.

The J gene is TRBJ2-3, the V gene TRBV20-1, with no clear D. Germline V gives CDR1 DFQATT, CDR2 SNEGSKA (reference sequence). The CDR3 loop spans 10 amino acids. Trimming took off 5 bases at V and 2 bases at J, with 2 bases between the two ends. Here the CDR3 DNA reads TGCAGTGCTGCCACAGATACGCAGTATTTT. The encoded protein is CSAATDTQYF.

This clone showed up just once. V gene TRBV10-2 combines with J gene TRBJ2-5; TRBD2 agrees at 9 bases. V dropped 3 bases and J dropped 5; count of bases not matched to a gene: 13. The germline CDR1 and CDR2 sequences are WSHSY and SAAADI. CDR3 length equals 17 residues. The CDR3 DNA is TGCGCCAGCAGTGAAGGACTAGCGAGTTCTTCTAAGGAGACCCAGTACTTC. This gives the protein CASSEGLASSSKETQYF.

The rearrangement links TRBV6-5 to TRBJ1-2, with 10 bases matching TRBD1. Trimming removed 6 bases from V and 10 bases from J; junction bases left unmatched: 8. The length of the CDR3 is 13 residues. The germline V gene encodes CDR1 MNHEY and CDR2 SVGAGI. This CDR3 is CASRTGGLFVYTF. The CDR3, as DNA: TGTGCCAGCAGGACAGGGGGCCTTTTTGTCTACACCTTC.

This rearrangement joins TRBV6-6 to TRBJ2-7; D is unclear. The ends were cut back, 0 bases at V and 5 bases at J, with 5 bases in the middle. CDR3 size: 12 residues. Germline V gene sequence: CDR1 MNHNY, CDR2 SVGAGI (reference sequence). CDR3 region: CASSYSQNEQYF. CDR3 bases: TGTGCCAGCAGTTACTCTCAGAACGAGCAGTACTTC.

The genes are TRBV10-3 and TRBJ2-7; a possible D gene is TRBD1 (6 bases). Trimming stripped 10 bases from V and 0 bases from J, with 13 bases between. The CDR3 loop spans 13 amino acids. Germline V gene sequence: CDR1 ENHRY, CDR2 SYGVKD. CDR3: CATTSRGSYEQYF. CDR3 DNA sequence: TGTGCCACTACAAGCAGGGGCTCCTACGAGCAGTACTTC.

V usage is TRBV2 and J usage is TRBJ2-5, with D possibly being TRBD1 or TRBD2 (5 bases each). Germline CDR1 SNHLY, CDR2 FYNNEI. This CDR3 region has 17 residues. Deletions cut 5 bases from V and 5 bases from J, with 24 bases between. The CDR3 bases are TGTGCCAGCAGTACCGGGACGGACCCTTCCGTTTTCGAGACCCAGTACTTC. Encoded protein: CASSTGTDPSVFETQYF.

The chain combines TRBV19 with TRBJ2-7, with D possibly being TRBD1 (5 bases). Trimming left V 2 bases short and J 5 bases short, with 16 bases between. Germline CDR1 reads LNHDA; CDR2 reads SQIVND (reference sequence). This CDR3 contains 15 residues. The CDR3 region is CASSIRARVHDEQYF. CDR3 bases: TGTGCCAGTAGTATAAGGGCCAGGGTGCACGACGAGCAGTACTTC.

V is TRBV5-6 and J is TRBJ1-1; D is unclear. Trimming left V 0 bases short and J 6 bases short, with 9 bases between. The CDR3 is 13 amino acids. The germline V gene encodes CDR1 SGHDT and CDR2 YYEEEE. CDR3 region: CASSLEKRAEAFF. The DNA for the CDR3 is TGTGCCAGCAGCTTGGAAAAGAGGGCTGAAGCTTTCTTT.

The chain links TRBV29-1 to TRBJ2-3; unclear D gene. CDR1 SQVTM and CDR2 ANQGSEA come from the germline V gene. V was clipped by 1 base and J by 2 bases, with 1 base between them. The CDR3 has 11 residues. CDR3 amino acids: CSVEVTDTQYF. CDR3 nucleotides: TGCAGCGTTGAAGTCACAGATACGCAGTATTTT.

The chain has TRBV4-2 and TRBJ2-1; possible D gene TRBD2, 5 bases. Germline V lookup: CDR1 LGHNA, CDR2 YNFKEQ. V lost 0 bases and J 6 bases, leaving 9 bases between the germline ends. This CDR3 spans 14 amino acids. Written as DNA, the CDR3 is TGTGCCAGCAGCCAAGATAGACTATCCAATGAGCAGTTCTTC. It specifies CASSQDRLSNEQFF.

The CDR3 loop reads CASSGNSINEQFF. In DNA form, the CDR3 reads TGTGCCAGTAGTGGGAACAGTATCAATGAGCAGTTCTTC. This rearrangement joins TRBV19 to TRBJ2-1; no clear D gene. The CDR3 covers 13 residues. Germline assignment: CDR1 LNHDA and CDR2 SQIVND (reference sequence). Trimming removed 5 bases from V and 6 bases from J, with 11 bases in between.

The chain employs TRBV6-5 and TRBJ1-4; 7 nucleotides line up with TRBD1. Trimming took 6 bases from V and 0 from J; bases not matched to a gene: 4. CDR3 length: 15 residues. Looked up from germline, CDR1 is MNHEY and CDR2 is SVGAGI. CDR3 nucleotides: TGTGCCAGCAGGGTGGGACAGACAACTAATGAAAAACTGTTTTTT. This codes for CASRVGQTTNEKLFF.